The 31 T cell receptor beta chains reported below all come from one sample, sequenced in a study of breast tumors, draining lymph nodes, adjacent tissues. The lymph nodes were axillary draining lymph nodes from breast cancer patients. MiXCR, run by TCRdb on the multiplex PCR reads, gives a single entry per CDR3 protein. The sample lists fewer than 250,000 distinct CDR3 sequences, approximately 30% occurring once. Sequenced input: axillary lymph node tissue. These receptors all come from a female donor with breast cancer. Some clones in this sample may be carry-over from other donors' samples.

The sample holds many counts of this clonotype. The rearrangement links TRBV3-1 to TRBJ2-2; D remains unclear. This CDR3 has 12 amino acids. V lost 8 bases, J lost 4 bases, and 8 bases lay in between. The germline V gene has CDR1 LGHDT and CDR2 YNNKEL (reference sequence). This CDR3 is CASSQSTGELFF. The CDR3 DNA follows: TGTGCCAGCTCCCAAAGCACCGGGGAGCTGTTTTTT. Full variable domain (missing parts from reference TRBV3-1 and TRBJ2-2): DTAVSQTPKYLVTQMGNDKSIKCEQNLGHDTMYWYKQDSKKFLKIMFSYNNKELIINETVPNRFSPKSPDKAHLNLHINSLELGDSAVYFCASSQSTGELFFGEGSRLTVL.

This clonotype was recorded only once. The chain couples TRBV15 to TRBJ2-1; 8 bases map to TRBD1. Germline-derived CDR1 and CDR2 are LNHNV and YYDKDF (reference sequence). The length of the CDR3 is 15 residues. Losses at the gene ends were 1 base for V and 2 bases for J; bases not matched to a gene: 1. Written as DNA, the CDR3 is TGTGCCACCAGCAGAGGGACAGGGCCCTACAATGAGCAGTTCTTC. It translates to CATSRGTGPYNEQFF.

Ten or more counts support this clonotype. This chain connects TRBV24-1 to TRBJ2-1, with D possibly matching TRBD2 (5 bases). Per germline, CDR1 KGHDR and CDR2 SFDVKD. The CDR3 length is 15 residues. V lost 0 bases and J 7 bases, leaving 12 bases between the germline ends. The CDR3 loop reads CATSDLQSSTNEQFF. The CDR3, as DNA: TGTGCCACCAGTGATTTGCAGTCTAGCACGAATGAGCAGTTCTTC.

This clonotype appeared many times. The V call is TRBV5-1, the J call TRBJ2-7, with D perhaps TRBD1 or TRBD2 (5 bases each). Trimming removed 3 bases from V and 4 bases from J, with 17 bases in between. The CDR3 has 15 amino acids. Germline lookup yields CDR1 SGHRS and CDR2 YFSETQ. In DNA form, the CDR3 reads TGCGCCAGCAGCTCTCGTAACCCAGGGACGTACGAGCAGTACTTC. This sequence encodes CASSSRNPGTYEQYF.

Points on this clonotype: An end of the junction does not agree with germline; a read error may underlie this. The chain carries TRBV20-1 and TRBJ2-5; 8 nucleotides match TRBD2. The CDR3 loop spans 14 amino acids. The germline V gene has CDR1 DFQATT and CDR2 SNEGSKA (reference sequence). The chain's CDR3 is CSASDGRGKEAQYF. CDR3 in DNA: TGCAGTGCTAGCGACGGGAGGGGGAAAGAGGCCCAGTACTTC.

About this clonotype: Since a much larger clone is just one base distant, this may be a read error. The rearrangement joins TRBV6-2 or TRBV6-3 to TRBJ2-1; D not certain. The CDR3 sequence is 14 residues long. CDR1 MNHEY and CDR2 SVGEGT come from the germline V gene. The CDR3 sequence is CATKTESSYNEQLF. DNA of the CDR3: TGTGCCACCAAGACTGAGAGCTCCTACAATGAGCAGCTCTTC.

In its sample, this clonotype was seen many times. The chain is built from TRBV5-4 and TRBJ2-7, with D possibly matching TRBD1 (6 bases). This CDR3 is built from 16 residues. Germline lookup yields CDR1 SGHNT and CDR2 YYREEE (reference sequence). V was pared by 2 bases and J by 7 bases, with 22 bases between. Here the CDR3 DNA reads TGTGCCAGCAGCTTTTCCCTAGGGGGTGCAATGAGGGAGCAGTACTTC. Its translation is CASSFSLGGAMREQYF.

There are many counts of this clonotype. The rearrangement joins TRBV11-3 to TRBJ2-7, with D perhaps TRBD1 (5 bases). This CDR3 spans 15 amino acids. Germline-derived CDR1 and CDR2 are SGHNT and YENEEA. Trimming stripped 4 bases from V and 6 bases from J, with 19 bases between. In DNA form, the CDR3 reads TGTGCCAGCAGCTCAGCCCGGACGGACACCTCCGAGCAGTACTTC. This codes for CASSSARTDTSEQYF.

The genes are TRBV6-6 and TRBJ2-7, with 9 bases lining up with TRBD1. CDR1 MNHNY and CDR2 SVGAGI come from the germline V gene (reference sequence). After removal of 6 bases from V and 3 bases from J, the junction contained 6 bases not matched to a gene. CDR3 size: 14 residues. The CDR3 loop is CASRLRDRVYEQYF. The CDR3 DNA reads as TGTGCCAGCAGGCTCCGGGACAGGGTCTACGAGCAGTACTTC.

This clonotype has a handful of counts. V usage is TRBV30 and J usage is TRBJ1-1; D may be TRBD1 (6 bases). The CDR3 length is 13 residues. Germline CDR1 is GTSNPN and CDR2 is SVGIG (reference sequence). V was trimmed by 4 bases and J by 3 bases, leaving 12 bases between them. The CDR3 region has the DNA TGTGCCTGGAATGGGGGGGCCGACACTGAAGCTTTCTTT. Translation gives CAWNGGADTEAFF.

This clonotype came up many times. J is TRBJ2-7 and V is TRBV3-1, with D possibly being TRBD2 (6 bases). V was pared by 7 bases and J by 6 bases, with 13 bases between. This CDR3 has 12 amino acids. Germline CDR1 LGHDT, CDR2 YNNKEL (reference sequence). The CDR3 coding sequence is TGTGCCAGCAACGGGGGAGTTGGCGAGCAGTACTTC. Its translation is CASNGGVGEQYF.

This chain links TRBV20-1 with TRBJ2-5; possibly TRBD1 or TRBD2 for D (6 bases each). The CDR3 length is 12 residues. Germline V lookup: CDR1 DFQATT, CDR2 SNEGSKA (reference sequence). The CDR3 region is CSPRGTQETQYF. The CDR3 coding sequence is TGCAGCCCTCGCGGGACACAAGAGACCCAGTACTTC.

The table lists this clonotype with many counts. The CDR3 nucleotides are TGTGCCAGCAGCCAAAGGGCCCTAGCTATAAACGAGCAGTACTTC. The encoded protein is CASSQRALAINEQYF. The V and J genes are TRBV4-2 and TRBJ2-7; a possible D gene is TRBD2 (5 bases). CDR1 LGHNA and CDR2 YNFKEQ come from the germline V gene. The CDR3 has 15 amino acids. Trimming left V 2 bases short and J 5 bases short, with 16 bases between.

This clonotype was picked up a small number of times. This rearrangement joins TRBV12-3 or TRBV12-4 to TRBJ1-1, with TRBD1 matching 8 bases. The V segment lost 4 bases and the J segment 1 base; nucleotides outside the gene matches: 2. The CDR3 contains 14 residues. CDR3 nucleotides: TGTGCCAGCAGTTGGACAGGGTCGAACACTGAAGCTTTCTTT. Translation gives CASSWTGSNTEAFF.

The table lists this clonotype with a count of one. The J gene is TRBJ1-2, the V gene TRBV6-4; D remains unclear. CDR1 and CDR2 from the germline V gene are MRHNA and SNTAGT. Deletions cut 6 bases from V and 12 bases from J, with 14 bases between. This CDR3 region has 11 residues. The CDR3 reads CASSPVWANTF. As DNA, the CDR3 is TGTGCCAGCAGCCCCGTATGGGCGAACACCTTC.

This clonotype has ten or more counts. The chain couples TRBV30 to TRBJ2-7; the D gene is possibly TRBD1 (5 bases). This CDR3 is 13 amino acids long. V gave up 3 bases and J gave up 3 bases, with 12 bases separating them. Germline V gene sequence: CDR1 GTSNPN, CDR2 SVGIG (reference sequence). The DNA for the CDR3 is TGTGCCTGGAGGACAGAACGACACTACGAGCAGTACTTC. This sequence encodes CAWRTERHYEQYF.

This clonotype was found many times. The chain carries TRBV19 and TRBJ2-1, with a possible D match to TRBD2 (5 bases). V lost 0 bases and J lost 1, with 19 bases in between. This CDR3 is 19 amino acids long. Germline loops: CDR1 LNHDA, CDR2 SQIVND (reference sequence). DNA of the CDR3: TGTGCCAGTAGTATAGATCTACTTCCTGGACTGGATTCCTACAATGAGCAGTTCTTC. It is translated as CASSIDLLPGLDSYNEQFF.

This clonotype was seen many times. The rearrangement joins TRBV30 to TRBJ1-2, with 10 bases identical to TRBD1. Germline loops: CDR1 GTSNPN, CDR2 SVGIG (reference sequence). With 3 bases clipped from V and 0 bases from J, the junction kept 4 bases outside the gene matches. This CDR3 contains 15 residues. The CDR3 DNA follows: TGTGCCTGGAGAACGGGGACAGGGGCTAACTATGGCTACACCTTC. It encodes CAWRTGTGANYGYTF.

This clonotype was counted at least ten times. The J gene is TRBJ2-3, the V gene TRBV20-1; 7 nucleotides agree with TRBD2. This CDR3 is built from 14 residues. After removal of 4 bases from V and 1 base from J, the junction contained 5 bases not matched to a gene. Germline V gene lookup returns CDR1 DFQATT and CDR2 SNEGSKA (reference sequence). This CDR3 reads CSAIFLAGTDTQYF. In nucleotides, the CDR3 is TGCAGTGCTATATTTCTAGCGGGCACAGATACGCAGTATTTT.

The V gene is TRBV4-1, the J gene TRBJ2-1; 7 bases are shared with TRBD2. Unmatched junction bases numbered 9, after V lost 0 bases and J lost 4 bases. Germline values: CDR1 MGHRA, CDR2 YSYEKL. The CDR3 is 17 residues long. The CDR3 sequence: CASSQDCVGGGYNEQFF. CDR3 in DNA: TGCGCCAGCAGCCAAGATTGCGTGGGGGGGGGATACAATGAGCAGTTCTTC.

This clonotype has at least ten counts. CDR3 DNA: TGCGCCAGCAGCTTGGAGCCCCAGCGGGGCTTAAATGAGCAGTTCTTC. Translation: CASSLEPQRGLNEQFF. V gene TRBV5-1 combines with J gene TRBJ2-1; 7 nucleotides line up with TRBD2. Per the germline V gene, CDR1 is SGHRS and CDR2 is YFSETQ. The CDR3 runs 16 residues. V shed 0 bases, J shed 7 bases, and the junction held 10 bases outside the gene matches.

As regards this clonotype: This could be a read error, since a much larger clone is one nucleotide away. This chain links TRBV6-5 with TRBJ1-6, with D tentatively TRBD1 (6 bases). The length of the CDR3 is 15 residues. V dropped 6 bases and J dropped 7 bases, with 16 bases sitting between them. Germline V gene sequence: CDR1 MNHEY, CDR2 SVGAGI. This chain's CDR3 is CASRPGGQGNSPLHF. CDR3 in DNA: TGTGCCAGCAGACCGGGGGGGCAGGGGAATTCACCCCTCCACTTT.

This clonotype came up many times. This rearrangement joins TRBV9 to TRBJ2-2, with TRBD1 matching 7 bases. With V trimmed by 4 bases and J by 6 bases, 9 bases remained unmatched. Germline assignment: CDR1 SGDLS and CDR2 YYNGEE. CDR3 size: 15 residues. In DNA form, the CDR3 reads TGTGCCAGCAGCCCCCGGGACAGAGTCTCCGGGGAGCTGTTTTTT. Residues: CASSPRDRVSGELFF.

The chain has TRBV27 and TRBJ1-5; 7 bases map to TRBD1. The junction had 10 bases not matched to a gene; V was cut back by 3 bases and J by 5 bases. Germline-derived CDR1 and CDR2 are MNHEY and SMNVEV (reference sequence). The CDR3 extends over 16 amino acids. The CDR3 is CASSFQGGGSHQPQHF. DNA of the CDR3: TGTGCCAGCAGTTTTCAAGGGGGCGGGTCTCATCAGCCCCAGCATTTT.

In this sample, this clonotype turned up many times. The chain combines TRBV6-6 with TRBJ1-3, with 12 nucleotides matching TRBD1. V shed 5 bases, J shed 2 bases, and the junction held 4 bases outside the gene matches. The CDR3 contains 16 residues. Germline CDR1 and CDR2: MNHNY and SVGAGI (reference sequence). CDR3 nucleotides: TGTGCCAGCAGTCCGGGACAGGGGGCGGCTGGAAACACCATATATTTT. It translates to CASSPGQGAAGNTIYF.

This clonotype has more than one count but fewer than ten. The chain is built from TRBV11-3 and TRBJ1-1; the D gene is possibly TRBD1 (6 bases). Germline lookup yields CDR1 SGHNT and CDR2 YENEEA. The length of the CDR3 is 13 residues. Trimming removed 5 bases from V and 7 bases from J, with 14 bases in between. The CDR3: CASSLKRGGEAFF. Here the CDR3 DNA reads TGTGCCAGCAGCCTCAAGAGGGGGGGTGAAGCTTTCTTT.

There are many counts of this clonotype. This chain connects TRBV5-4 to TRBJ1-3, with TRBD1 as a possible D gene (5 bases). This CDR3 comprises 17 residues. The ends were cut back, 0 bases at V and 4 bases at J, with 17 bases in the middle. Per the germline V gene, CDR1 is SGHNT and CDR2 is YYREEE (reference sequence). The CDR3 protein is CASSLEVSGGSGNTIYF. The DNA for the CDR3 is TGTGCCAGCAGCTTGGAGGTTTCGGGGGGATCGGGAAACACCATATATTTT.

This clonotype was found many times. A read error may account for a junction end that differs from germline. The chain combines TRBV2 with TRBJ2-7, with 7 bases lining up with TRBD1. The length of the CDR3 is 17 residues. Germline V lookup: CDR1 SNHLY, CDR2 FYNNEI. The CDR3 sequence: CASIDFSSLGGFDERYF. The CDR3 nucleotides read TGTGCCAGCATCGACTTCAGCTCTTTAGGGGGCTTCGACGAGCGGTACTTC. Filled out from reference TRBV2 and TRBJ2-7, the complete variable domain reads EPEVTQTPSHQVTQMGQEVILRCVPISNHLYFYWYRQILGQKVEFLVSFYNNEISEKSEIFDDQFSVERPDGSNFTLKIRSTKLEDSAMYFCASIDFSSLGGFDERYFGPGTRLTVT.

This rearrangement joins TRBV6-1 to TRBJ2-7; 7 bases are shared with TRBD2. V gave up 7 bases and J gave up 2 bases; unmatched junction bases: 11. The CDR3 extends over 15 amino acids. Germline CDR1 and CDR2: MNHNS and SASEGT. The CDR3 reads CASKRDLGSAYEQYF. CDR3 sequence (DNA): TGTGCCAGCAAGCGGGATTTAGGCAGCGCCTACGAGCAGTACTTC.

This clonotype was counted ten times or more. CDR3 nucleotide sequence: TGTGCCAGTAGTATAGACCTGGGACAGGGCAACACAGATACGCAGTATTTT. It translates to CASSIDLGQGNTDTQYF. The V call is TRBV19, the J call TRBJ2-3, with 9 bases lining up with TRBD1. The CDR3 consists of 17 residues. The germline gives CDR1 LNHDA, CDR2 SQIVND (reference sequence). V lost 0 bases and J lost 2; bases outside the gene matches: 6.

This clonotype has a count of ten or more. V is TRBV7-3 and J is TRBJ2-3; the D gene is possibly TRBD1 (5 bases). The germline CDR1 and CDR2 sequences are SGHTA and FQGTGA. The CDR3 consists of 13 residues. V gave up 10 bases and J gave up 2 bases, with 13 bases separating them. The CDR3 DNA sequence: TGTGCCACCAAACGGACACCCACAGATACGCAGTATTTT. This codes for CATKRTPTDTQYF. Supplemented by reference TRBV7-3 and TRBJ2-3, the full variable domain reads GAGVSQTPSNKVTEKGKYVELRCDPISGHTALYWYRQSLGQGPEFLIYFQGTGAADDSGLPNDRFFAVRPEGSVSTLKIQRTERGDSAVYLCATKRTPTDTQYFGPGTRLTVL.